This entry lists 32 T cell receptor beta chains sequenced from one sample in a study of shared clonotypes between healthy human individuals. The repertoire was sequenced with immunoSEQ multiplex PCR; TCRdb's copy has only in-frame clones and lacks some. This table has under 1,100,000 clones, 60% to 80% appearing once. Sequenced sample: memory CD4+ T cells sorted from blood. Noted subset: CD45RA-negative fraction. These receptors came from a young man in good health.

The V and J genes are TRBV5-4 and TRBJ2-5, with 7 bases identical to TRBD2. Germline V CDR1 and CDR2: SGHNT, YYREEE (reference sequence). The V gene end was trimmed by 0 bases and the J gene end by 5 bases; junction bases not matched to a gene: 7. The length of the CDR3 is 15 residues. The DNA of the CDR3 is TGTGCCAGCAGCTTGGGGCGGGAGCTGCATGAGACCCAGTACTTC. Amino acids: CASSLGRELHETQYF.

The chain links TRBV30 to TRBJ2-5; 10 bases map to TRBD1. Near its end, the DNA agrees better with TRBJ2-7, so the J call may be wrong. The CDR3 has 15 amino acids. From germline, CDR1 is GTSNPN and CDR2 SVGIG (reference sequence). CDR3 in amino acids: CAWSAAGTGAYEQYF. The CDR3 region has the DNA TGTGCCTGGAGTGCCGCCGGGACAGGGGCCTACGAGCAGTACTTC.

The chain recombines TRBV2 with TRBJ1-6, with 8 nucleotides matching TRBD1. The CDR3 has 13 residues. With V trimmed by 7 bases and J by 10 bases, 6 bases remained unmatched. Germline V lookup: CDR1 SNHLY, CDR2 FYNNEI. This CDR3 is CASNPGGGSPLHF. CDR3 coding DNA: TGTGCCAGCAATCCAGGGGGCGGGTCACCCCTCCACTTT.

On this clone: This sequence is one base from a far larger clone and is likely a read error. Other DNA sequences in the sample encode the same CDR3. V usage is TRBV5-4 and J usage is TRBJ2-3; the D is unclear. Trimming pared 2 bases from V and 2 bases from J, leaving 6 bases between. Germline values: CDR1 SGHNT, CDR2 YYREEE (reference sequence). The CDR3 has 13 amino acids. The chain's CDR3 is CASSLAITDTQYF. CDR3 coding DNA: TGTGCCAGCAGCTTAGCTATCACAGATACGCAGTATTTT. Looking up the rest from reference TRBV5-4 and TRBJ2-3 gives the full variable domain: ETGVTQSPTHLIKTRGQQVTLRCSSQSGHNTVSWYQQALGQGPQFIFQYYREEENGRGNFPPRFSGLQFPNYSSELNVNALELDDSALYLCASSLAITDTQYFGPGTRLTVL.

This chain links TRBV10-3 with TRBJ2-1; D gene unclear. Germline values: CDR1 ENHRY, CDR2 SYGVKD. V shed 0 bases and J shed 5 bases, with 11 bases lying between them. The CDR3 covers 15 residues. The CDR3, as DNA: TGTGCCATCAGTGAGTCGACGTCGCGAGACAATGAGCAGTTCTTC. This translates into CAISESTSRDNEQFF.

The chain carries TRBV7-2 and TRBJ2-3, with no clear D. V was trimmed by 3 bases and J by 0 bases, leaving 7 bases between them. The length of the CDR3 is 14 residues. CDR1 and CDR2 (germline): SGHTA, FQGNSA. The CDR3 loop reads CASSFSTSTDTQYF. CDR3 sequence (DNA): TGTGCCAGCAGCTTCTCTACTAGCACAGATACGCAGTATTTT.

The chain links TRBV28 to TRBJ1-1, with D perhaps TRBD1 (6 bases). The CDR3 contains 15 residues. Germline V gives CDR1 MDHEN, CDR2 SYDVKM. The V and J ends lost 5 bases and 4 bases respectively, with 17 bases between them. CDR3 bases: TGTGCCAGCAGTCCTCCCCGGGACACCATCACTGAAGCTTTCTTT. Encoded protein: CASSPPRDTITEAFF.

This clone was observed a few times. This chain joins TRBV7-2 and TRBJ2-1; D could derive from TRBD1 or TRBD2 (5 bases each). V was clipped by 2 bases and J by 0 bases, with 17 bases between them. The length of the CDR3 is 18 residues. Germline V gene sequence: CDR1 SGHTA, CDR2 FQGNSA. CDR3 residues: CASSLLVMDGGSYNEQFF. The CDR3 nucleotides read TGTGCCAGCAGCTTACTAGTTATGGATGGGGGCTCCTACAATGAGCAGTTCTTC. The complete variable domain, with remaining parts taken from reference TRBV7-2 and TRBJ2-1, reads GAGVSQSPSNKVTEKGKDVELRCDPISGHTALYWYRQSLGQGLEFLIYFQGNSAPDKSGLPSDRFSAERTGGSVSTLTIQRTQQEDSAVYLCASSLLVMDGGSYNEQFFGPGTRLTVL.

The genes are TRBV5-1 and TRBJ2-3; 7 nucleotides line up with TRBD1. The CDR3 consists of 15 residues. Germline CDR1 is SGHRS and CDR2 is YFSETQ. Germline trimming cut 4 bases from V and 3 bases from J; bases unmatched to any gene: 8. The CDR3 is CASSLGQPNTDTQYF. The CDR3 nucleotides read TGCGCCAGCAGCCTGGGACAGCCGAATACAGATACGCAGTATTTT.

This clone was observed a few times. The rearrangement joins TRBV27 to TRBJ2-1, with TRBD1 matching 9 bases. The V and J ends lost 5 bases and 4 bases, in that order; junction bases with no gene match: 9. CDR3 length: 16 amino acids. Per germline, CDR1 MNHEY and CDR2 SMNVEV (reference sequence). CDR3 DNA: TGTGCCAGCAGTGGATCACAGGGGGCAGGATACAATGAGCAGTTCTTC. This codes for CASSGSQGAGYNEQFF.

Remarks on this clone: This may come from a read error, since a much larger clone is one base off. Distinct nucleotide sequences in the sample also encode this CDR3. The chain links TRBV6-1 to TRBJ2-3, with 11 bases fitting TRBD2. Trimming removed 2 bases from V and 2 bases from J; junction bases left unmatched: 3. CDR1 and CDR2 from the germline V gene are MNHNS and SASEGT. The CDR3 runs 16 residues. The CDR3, as DNA: TGTGCCAGCAGTGAAACTAGCGGGAGAGACACAGATACGCAGTATTTT. This sequence encodes CASSETSGRDTDTQYF.

The J gene is TRBJ2-5, the V gene TRBV7-3, with a possible D match to TRBD1 (5 bases). Germline V CDR1 and CDR2: SGHTA, FQGTGA. V lost 2 bases to trimming and J lost 3 bases, with 10 bases between them. This CDR3 region has 14 residues. This CDR3 reads CASSLDRSKETQYF. The CDR3 DNA follows: TGTGCCAGCAGCTTAGACAGAAGTAAAGAGACCCAGTACTTC.

Notes on this clone: Other DNA sequences from this sample encode an identical CDR3 as well. The chain joins TRBV7-2 to TRBJ2-7, with D unresolved. V lost 2 bases, J lost 2 bases, and 7 bases lay in between. In germline, CDR1 is SGHTA, CDR2 FQGNSA. CDR3 size: 13 residues. Here the CDR3 DNA reads TGTGCCAGCAGCTTACGGCCCGCCTACGAGCAGTACTTC. It encodes CASSLRPAYEQYF.

The chain employs TRBV25-1 and TRBJ2-7; D may be TRBD1 (5 bases). The CDR3 runs 14 residues. V gave up 3 bases and J gave up 9 bases, with 18 bases separating them. Germline V gene data show CDR1 as MGHDK and CDR2 as SYGVNS. DNA of the CDR3: TGTGCCAGCAGTGAGTCCCCTCACAGGATCGGGCAGTACTTC. Encoded protein: CASSESPHRIGQYF.

Worth noting for this clone: Other DNA sequences in this sample translate to the same CDR3. V usage is TRBV28 and J usage is TRBJ1-2; 9 positions agree with TRBD1. Per germline, CDR1 MDHEN and CDR2 SYDVKM. CDR3 length equals 14 residues. Trimming took 3 bases from V and 2 from J; bases not matched to a gene: 1. The CDR3 sequence is CASSLGTGNYGYTF. CDR3 nucleotides: TGTGCCAGCAGTTTGGGGACAGGGAACTATGGCTACACCTTC.

The chain combines TRBV2 with TRBJ1-6; possibly TRBD1 for D (6 bases). The CDR3 is made up of 14 amino acids. Germline assignment: CDR1 SNHLY and CDR2 FYNNEI. V lost 7 bases and J 10 bases, leaving 17 bases between the germline ends. The CDR3 sequence: CASKGDMAGSPLHF. In DNA form, the CDR3 reads TGTGCCAGCAAGGGGGACATGGCCGGCTCACCCCTCCACTTT.

V gene TRBV6-5 combines with J gene TRBJ2-3; TRBD2 matches 14 bases. The V gene end was trimmed by 0 bases and the J gene end by 11 bases; junction bases not matched to a gene: 7. The CDR3 extends over 16 amino acids. CDR1 is MNHEY, CDR2 SVGAGI, per germline. CDR3 coding DNA: TGTGCCAGCAGTTACTCTGGGACTAGCGGGAGTCCACAGCAGTATTTT. Residues: CASSYSGTSGSPQQYF.

This chain uses TRBV5-1 with TRBJ2-7, with D unresolved. CDR1 and CDR2 from the germline V gene are SGHRS and YFSETQ. The germline V and J ends were trimmed by 0 bases and 6 bases, with 10 bases remaining between them. The CDR3 covers 13 residues. The CDR3 spells CASSLAERFEQYF. The CDR3, as DNA: TGCGCCAGCAGCTTGGCCGAACGGTTCGAGCAGTACTTC.

The chain recombines TRBV7-9 with TRBJ1-2, with 9 positions matching TRBD1. This CDR3 comprises 16 residues. The trim removed 5 bases at V and 3 bases at J, leaving 10 bases unmatched. Germline V gives CDR1 SEHNR, CDR2 FQNEAQ (reference sequence). CDR3 DNA sequence: TGTGCCAGCAGCCCTCGAACAGGGGGCGCGGACTATGGCTACACCTTC. This codes for CASSPRTGGADYGYTF.

This chain's CDR3 is CSVEGQRGGTDTQYF. In DNA form, the CDR3 reads TGCAGCGTTGAGGGCCAGCGGGGGGGCACAGATACGCAGTATTTT. The genes are TRBV29-1 and TRBJ2-3; 9 bases align to TRBD2. The CDR3 extends over 15 amino acids. The trim removed 3 bases at V and 1 base at J, leaving 5 bases unmatched. Per the germline V gene, CDR1 is SQVTM and CDR2 is ANQGSEA.

This clone was seen a handful of times. The same CDR3 can be traced to other DNA sequences in this sample. The chain couples TRBV19 to TRBJ2-3; no definite D call. Germline lookup yields CDR1 LNHDA and CDR2 SQIVND (reference sequence). The CDR3 length is 11 residues. Trimming pared 4 bases from V and 3 bases from J, leaving 2 bases between. The CDR3 DNA reads TGTGCCAGTAGTACGACAGATACGCAGTATTTT. Residues: CASSTTDTQYF.

This clone appeared a few times. The DNA for the CDR3 is TGTGCCAGCAGCGCCCCGACGTCTTACAATGAGCAGTTCTTC. The encoded protein is CASSAPTSYNEQFF. V is TRBV9 and J is TRBJ2-1; no definite D call. V was clipped by 3 bases and J by 4 bases, with 11 bases between them. This CDR3 contains 14 residues. Looked up from germline, CDR1 is SGDLS and CDR2 is YYNGEE.

This clone was observed at least ten times. This chain uses TRBV7-2 with TRBJ1-5, with a possible D match to TRBD1 (5 bases). Trimming pared 1 base from V and 7 bases from J, leaving 14 bases between. In germline, CDR1 is SGHTA, CDR2 FQGNSA. This CDR3 has 15 residues. The CDR3 sequence is CASSLDGGRGQPQHF. Written as DNA, the CDR3 is TGTGCCAGCAGCTTAGATGGCGGGAGGGGACAGCCCCAGCATTTT.

The chain uses TRBV5-6 and TRBJ1-1; TRBD1 is a possible D gene (6 bases). The germline V gene has CDR1 SGHDT and CDR2 YYEEEE. CDR3 size: 17 residues. The V and J ends lost 3 bases and 3 bases respectively, with 21 bases between them. DNA for the CDR3: TGTGCCAGCAGCTGGGCCTTGGACAGCCGGCGGGACACTGAAGCTTTCTTT. It specifies CASSWALDSRRDTEAFF.

The V and J genes are TRBV18 and TRBJ2-1, with a tentative D call TRBD1 (6 bases). The V and J ends lost 6 bases and 10 bases respectively, with 10 bases between them. CDR1 is KGHSH, CDR2 LQKENI, per germline. The CDR3 totals 11 residues. The CDR3: CASSPRGEQFF. In DNA, the CDR3 is TGTGCCAGCTCCCCAAGGGGGGAGCAGTTCTTC.

The chain links TRBV5-5 to TRBJ1-6, with no clear D. The germline CDR1 and CDR2 sequences are SGHKS and YYEKEE (reference sequence). Trimming removed 0 bases at V and 9 bases at J, with 13 bases between. The CDR3 is made up of 15 amino acids. CDR3 loop: CASSLAGRGISPLHF. The DNA of the CDR3 is TGTGCCAGCAGCTTGGCCGGGCGCGGGATTTCACCCCTCCACTTT.

CDR3 residues: CASSFDRGRINEQFF. The CDR3 nucleotides are TGTGCCAGCAGCTTCGACAGGGGGCGAATCAATGAGCAGTTCTTC. The chain recombines TRBV5-4 with TRBJ2-1, with TRBD1 matching over 10 bases. The germline V gene encodes CDR1 SGHNT and CDR2 YYREEE (reference sequence). This CDR3 contains 15 residues. Trimming took 2 bases from V and 6 from J; bases not matched to a gene: 5.

Turning to this clone: In the same sample, other DNA sequences code for this CDR3. The chain recombines TRBV10-3 with TRBJ2-3, with D perhaps matching TRBD2 (6 bases). This CDR3 is built from 12 residues. Trimming took off 2 bases at V and 6 bases at J, with 6 bases between the two ends. In germline, CDR1 is ENHRY, CDR2 SYGVKD. This chain's CDR3 is CAISEGGDTQYF. As DNA, the CDR3 is TGTGCCATCAGTGAGGGAGGGGATACGCAGTATTTT.

The chain carries TRBV28 and TRBJ1-1; 7 bases fit TRBD1. This CDR3 comprises 14 residues. Germline-derived CDR1 and CDR2 are MDHEN and SYDVKM. V trimming: 5 bases; J trimming: 1 base; junction bases outside the gene matches: 4. This CDR3 reads CASSRQGWNTEAFF. The CDR3, as DNA: TGTGCCAGCAGTCGACAGGGCTGGAACACTGAAGCTTTCTTT.

With regard to this clone: A read error likely explains this, since a far larger clone differs by one base. Other DNA sequences in this sample translate to the same CDR3. CDR3 in DNA: TGTGCCAGTAGCCAACTCTACCAGGCGGAGAACACTGAAGCTTTCTTT. It encodes CASSQLYQAENTEAFF. The rearrangement links TRBV6-6 to TRBJ1-1; D gene ambiguous. Germline CDR1 and CDR2: MNHNY and SVGAGI (reference sequence). The V gene lost 9 bases and the J gene lost 1 base, with 21 bases spanning the gap. This CDR3 region has 16 residues.

The gene calls are TRBV11-2 and TRBJ2-3; D unresolved. The V gene lost 4 bases and the J gene lost 6 bases, with 17 bases spanning the gap. Germline V gene data show CDR1 as SGHAT and CDR2 as FQNNGV. The CDR3 is 15 residues long. The DNA for the CDR3 is TGTGCCAGCAGCTCTACACCGATCGAGTTTGATACGCAGTATTTT. This translates into CASSSTPIEFDTQYF.

The chain couples TRBV7-2 to TRBJ2-7; D gene unclear. V lost 1 base, J lost 4 bases, and 17 bases lay in between. The CDR3 has 16 residues. The germline V gene encodes CDR1 SGHTA and CDR2 FQGNSA. CDR3 DNA: TGTGCCAGCAGCTTAGATACGAACGGGCCAAGGTACGAGCAGTACTTC. This sequence encodes CASSLDTNGPRYEQYF.